This TCR beta chain was retrieved from a study of cytomegalovirus exposure and HLA in healthy donors. Use of 60 Vbeta and 13 Jbeta primers characterized the PCR. Clones were sequenced by immunoSEQ multiplex PCR, and TCRdb holds only the in-frame ones, with some missing. This table has around 80,000 clones, about 78% appearing once. With V trimmed by 4 bases and J by 3 bases, 6 bases remained unmatched. The CDR3 runs to 14 residues. Germline assignment: CDR1 SGHVS and CDR2 FNYEAQ. Material: PBMCs. The V gene is TRBV7-6, the J gene TRBJ2-7; the match to TRBD1 covers 7 bases. This TCR came from a man between 40 and 49 years old in good health and CMV-seronegative. The CDR3 protein is CASSSNRGHYEQYF. The CDR3, as DNA: TGTGCCAGCAGCTCAAACAGGGGACACTACGAGCAGTACTTC. The entire variable domain, with the rest obtained from reference TRBV7-6 and TRBJ2-7, is as follows: GAGVSQSPRYKVTKRGQDVALRCDPISGHVSLYWYRQALGQGPEFLTYFNYEAQQDKSGLPNDRFSAERPEGSISTLTIQRTEQRDSAMYRCASSSNRGHYEQYFGPGTRLTVT.